This T cell receptor beta chain was recovered during a study of blood T cells in healthy people across ages. Study-level points and caveats: Diversity of TCR beta per million T cells declined in a roughly linear way with age. A greater number of naive CD4+ cells and higher diversity distinguished long-lived donors from aged donors.

The CDR3 contains 14 residues. The germline V gene has CDR1 SGHDN and CDR2 FVKESK. The V and J ends lost 3 bases and 7 bases respectively, with 16 bases between them. PCR was performed a second time for 7 to 11 cycles using a sample-barcoded 5' primer and a J-beta primer mix. Carrying 12 random nucleotides, a template-switch adaptor labeled each individual cDNA molecule. From each sample, at least 2.5 million paired-end reads containing CDR3 were obtained. TCRdb passed the 5' RACE reads through MiXCR, listing each CDR3 protein once. The profile covers approximately 800,000 distinct CDR3 sequences, with less than 60% appearing a single time and around a sixth taken by the ten largest. This clonotype was detected a few times. What it binds is unknown.

Sequenced material: blood. This TCR came from a man older than 75 in good health. The chain combines TRBV14 with TRBJ2-7; D uncertain. CDR3: CASSQQVSYNEQYF. CDR3 DNA: TGTGCCAGCAGCCAGCAGGTATCCTACAATGAGCAGTACTTC.